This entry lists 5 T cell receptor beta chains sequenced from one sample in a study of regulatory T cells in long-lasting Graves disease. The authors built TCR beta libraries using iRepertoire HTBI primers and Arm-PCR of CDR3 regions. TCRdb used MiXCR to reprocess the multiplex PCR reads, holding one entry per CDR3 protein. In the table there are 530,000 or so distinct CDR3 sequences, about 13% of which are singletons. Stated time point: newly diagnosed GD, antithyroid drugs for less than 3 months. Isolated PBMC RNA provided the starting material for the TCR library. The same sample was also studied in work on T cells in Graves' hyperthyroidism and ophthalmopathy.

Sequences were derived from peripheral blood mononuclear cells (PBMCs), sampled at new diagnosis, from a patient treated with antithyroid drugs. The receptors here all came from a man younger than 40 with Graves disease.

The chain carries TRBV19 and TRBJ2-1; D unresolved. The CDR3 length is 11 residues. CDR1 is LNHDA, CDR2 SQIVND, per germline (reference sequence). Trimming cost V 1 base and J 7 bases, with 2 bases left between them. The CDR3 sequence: CASSIVNEQFF. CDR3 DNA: TGTGCCAGTAGTATAGTGAATGAGCAGTTCTTC.

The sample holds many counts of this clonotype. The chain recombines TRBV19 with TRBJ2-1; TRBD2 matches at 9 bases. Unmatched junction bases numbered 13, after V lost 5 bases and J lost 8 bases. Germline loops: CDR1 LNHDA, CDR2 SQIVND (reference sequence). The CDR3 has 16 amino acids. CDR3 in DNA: TGTGCCAGTAGTGGCCACCTTAGCGGGGGTCTTTATGAGCAGTTCTTC. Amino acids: CASSGHLSGGLYEQFF.

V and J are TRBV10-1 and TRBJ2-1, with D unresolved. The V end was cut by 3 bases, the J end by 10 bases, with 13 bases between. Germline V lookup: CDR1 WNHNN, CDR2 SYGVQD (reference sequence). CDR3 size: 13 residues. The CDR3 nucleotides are TGCGCCAGCAGTGATCCAGATCTCAGCGAGCAGTTCTTC. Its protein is CASSDPDLSEQFF.

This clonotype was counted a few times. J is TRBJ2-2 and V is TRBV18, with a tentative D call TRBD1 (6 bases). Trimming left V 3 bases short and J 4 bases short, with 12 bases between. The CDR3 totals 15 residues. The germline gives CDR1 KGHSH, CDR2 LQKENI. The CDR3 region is CASSPTDRTTGELFF. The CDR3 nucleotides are TGTGCCAGCTCACCGACAGACAGGACCACCGGGGAGCTGTTTTTT.

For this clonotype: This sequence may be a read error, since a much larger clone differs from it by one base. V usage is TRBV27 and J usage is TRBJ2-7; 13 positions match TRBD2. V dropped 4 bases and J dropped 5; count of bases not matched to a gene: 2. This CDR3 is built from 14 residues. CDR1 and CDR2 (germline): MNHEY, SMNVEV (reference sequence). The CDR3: CASSSGTSGNEQYF. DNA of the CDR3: TGTGCCAGCAGTTCCGGGACTAGCGGGAACGAGCAGTACTTC.